The 16 T cell receptor beta chains below come from one sample, sequenced in a study of blood T cell repertoires in COVID-19. The data were produced by immunoSEQ multiplex PCR, yet TCRdb's version contains in-frame clones alone and is incomplete. The sample carries 150,000 to 200,000 clones, around 86% recorded once. Sequenced input: peripheral blood. These TCRs come from a man aged 50 to 60 with active or convalescent COVID-19.

The chain employs TRBV5-1 and TRBJ1-3, with a weak D call TRBD1 (6 bases). Germline V gives CDR1 SGHRS, CDR2 YFSETQ. The V and J ends lost 6 bases and 0 bases respectively, with 16 bases between them. The CDR3 is made up of 16 amino acids. The CDR3 DNA reads TGCGCCAGCACCCCTTCACAGGGACCCTCTGGAAACACCATATATTTT. This translates into CASTPSQGPSGNTIYF.

The chain joins TRBV27 to TRBJ1-1; no definite D call. The V gene's germline CDR1 is MNHEY and CDR2 SMNVEV (reference sequence). Trimming took off 6 bases at V and 4 bases at J, with 15 bases between the two ends. The CDR3 has 14 amino acids. CDR3: CASSPLGGGTEAFF. The CDR3 DNA is TGTGCCAGCAGCCCACTAGGCGGTGGCACTGAAGCTTTCTTT.

This rearrangement joins TRBV7-2 to TRBJ1-5; 8 positions match TRBD1. Per germline, CDR1 SGHTA and CDR2 FQGNSA. The trim removed 5 bases at V and 8 bases at J, leaving 5 bases unmatched. This CDR3 region has 13 residues. The CDR3, as DNA: TGTGCCAGCAGCCCCGACAGGGGTGAGCCCCAGCATTTT. Its translation is CASSPDRGEPQHF.

This clone showed up just a few times. The chain employs TRBV6-5 and TRBJ2-2; TRBD1 is a possible D gene (5 bases). Germline assignment: CDR1 MNHEY and CDR2 SVGAGI. V lost 0 bases, J lost 4 bases, and 12 bases lay in between. The CDR3 has 16 residues. CDR3 protein: CASSYSRQGITGELFF. The CDR3 nucleotides are TGTGCCAGCAGTTACTCCCGGCAGGGTATCACCGGGGAGCTGTTTTTT.

The chain combines TRBV4-3 with TRBJ1-6, with a weak D call TRBD1 (6 bases). CDR1 is LGHNA and CDR2 is YSLEER in the germline V gene. V was pared by 4 bases and J by 7 bases, with 8 bases between. CDR3 size: 13 residues. The CDR3 nucleotides read TGCGCCAGCAGCCTAGACAGGAATTCACCCCTCCACTTT. Its protein is CASSLDRNSPLHF.

The chain links TRBV29-1 to TRBJ1-1, with D maybe TRBD1 (5 bases). V was shortened by 2 bases and J by 5 bases, with 12 bases between the two germline ends. This CDR3 contains 13 residues. CDR1 and CDR2 (germline): SQVTM, ANQGSEA. As DNA, the CDR3 is TGCAGCGTTGAAACGGGGGTTGAAACTGAAGCTTTCTTT. It translates to CSVETGVETEAFF.

The rearrangement links TRBV24-1 to TRBJ1-5; D uncertain. Germline CDR1 reads KGHDR; CDR2 reads SFDVKD. The CDR3 is made up of 12 amino acids. V lost 4 bases and J lost 9, with 9 bases in between. CDR3 residues: CATSETSMPQHF. The CDR3 nucleotides are TGTGCCACCAGTGAAACGAGTATGCCCCAGCATTTT.

This clone was seen a few times. The V gene is TRBV5-1, the J gene TRBJ2-2, with a weak D call TRBD2 (5 bases). V was clipped by 2 bases and J by 5 bases, with 13 bases between them. Per the germline V gene, CDR1 is SGHRS and CDR2 is YFSETQ. CDR3 length equals 15 residues. CDR3 in amino acids: CASSFWGGGTGELFF. The CDR3 nucleotides are TGCGCCAGCAGCTTCTGGGGTGGCGGGACCGGGGAGCTGTTTTTT.

V and J are TRBV15 and TRBJ2-7, with 13 bases identical to TRBD2. Unmatched junction bases numbered 7, after V lost 5 bases and J lost 0 bases. CDR1 and CDR2 from the germline V gene are LNHNV and YYDKDF (reference sequence). The CDR3 length is 17 residues. This CDR3 reads CATSEGTSGASSYEQYF. The DNA for the CDR3 is TGTGCCACCAGCGAGGGGACTAGCGGGGCCTCCTCCTACGAGCAGTACTTC.

Written as DNA, the CDR3 is TGTGCCAGTAGTGCAGCCGGTACGGGTACAGGGGGCAACGAGCAGTACTTC. Its protein product is CASSAAGTGTGGNEQYF. The rearrangement links TRBV19 to TRBJ2-7; 9 positions match TRBD1. Germline V gene lookup returns CDR1 LNHDA and CDR2 SQIVND (reference sequence). The CDR3 is made up of 17 amino acids. Trimming took 5 bases from V and 5 from J; bases not matched to a gene: 16.

V and J are TRBV29-1 and TRBJ1-2; 10 bases align to TRBD1. The germline V gene encodes CDR1 SQVTM and CDR2 ANQGSEA. V shed 6 bases, J shed 5 bases, and the junction held 9 bases outside the gene matches. The CDR3 consists of 14 residues. The CDR3 coding sequence is TGCAGCGTCTCGGGACCGGGACAGGGGTATGGCTACACCTTC. As protein: CSVSGPGQGYGYTF.

The chain has TRBV7-2 and TRBJ2-3; TRBD2 matches at 16 bases. V lost 5 bases and J lost 2; bases outside the gene matches: 7. The CDR3 covers 18 residues. Germline lookup yields CDR1 SGHTA and CDR2 FQGNSA. The CDR3 region is CASSVSGLAGGPTDTQYF. Written as DNA, the CDR3 is TGTGCCAGCAGCGTGTCGGGACTAGCGGGGGGGCCCACAGATACGCAGTATTTT.

The rearrangement uses TRBV19 and TRBJ2-7; 8 nucleotides align to TRBD2. This CDR3 region has 15 residues. Germline V lookup: CDR1 LNHDA, CDR2 SQIVND (reference sequence). V dropped 4 bases and J dropped 0; count of bases not matched to a gene: 5. The CDR3 nucleotides are TGTGCCAGTAGTAAGACTAGCGCAAGCTCCTACGAGCAGTACTTC. Its translation: CASSKTSASSYEQYF.

The chain has TRBV30 and TRBJ2-5; 8 bases are shared with TRBD2. Germline lookup yields CDR1 GTSNPN and CDR2 SVGIG (reference sequence). CDR3 length equals 15 residues. Trimming at V came to 5 bases and at J to 2 bases, leaving 10 bases not matched to a gene. The CDR3, as DNA: TGTGCCTGGGGAACGGGGGGGGGTCCTCAAGAGACCCAGTACTTC. It yields the protein CAWGTGGGPQETQYF.

The V call is TRBV30, the J call TRBJ1-6; D is unresolved. The CDR3 contains 13 residues. V was clipped by 3 bases and J by 9 bases, with 12 bases between them. Germline CDR1 is GTSNPN and CDR2 is SVGIG (reference sequence). The CDR3 region is CAWRKEVGSPLHF. CDR3 bases: TGTGCCTGGAGAAAGGAGGTGGGTTCACCCCTCCACTTT. The variable domain in full, with the rest retrieved from reference TRBV30 and TRBJ1-6, is SQTIHQWPATLVQPVGSPLSLECTVEGTSNPNLYWYRQAAGRGLQLLFYSVGIGQISSEVPQNLSASRPQDRQFILSSKKLLLSDSGFYLCAWRKEVGSPLHFGNGTRLTVT.

The genes are TRBV2 and TRBJ1-2; D may be TRBD1 (5 bases). The CDR3 has 14 amino acids. V dropped 4 bases and J dropped 1 base, with 10 bases sitting between them. Germline V gene sequence: CDR1 SNHLY, CDR2 FYNNEI. The CDR3 nucleotides are TGTGCCAGCAGTGGAGGACACGATAACTATGGCTACACCTTC. This translates into CASSGGHDNYGYTF.